Here is one TCR beta chain with its context. Its antigen specificity is not known. Base qualities are missing; no much larger clone stands one base away. Trimming costs V 1 base and J 5 bases, and their ends lie 5 bases apart. The germline V gene (reference sequence) specifies SEHNR as CDR1 and FQNEAQ as CDR2. Inclusive of the bounding cysteine and phenylalanine, the CDR3 is 12 residues long. The retained sequence is limited to the CDR3, 36 bases, with the frame set at the first base. Collaborating institutions collected whole blood in K2EDTA tubes following their own protocols. Collaborator samples were shipped for TCRbeta analysis as frozen whole blood, isolated PBMCs, or DNA extracted from either sample type. This sample was taken from a study of blood T cell repertoires in COVID-19 (dated by TCRdb to the early 2020s). Regarding the research as a whole: Samples covering the acute and convalescent phases of COVID-19 were provided by collaborators in the United States, Italy and Spain. The prospective study material was composed of cDNA or gDNA derived from T cells, B-cell-depleted T cells, or PBMCs. The dataset comprised deeply sampled blood TCRbeta repertoires from subjects exposed to, actively infected with, or recovered from COVID-19. A freely available public database, intended as a resource for researchers studying the immune response to SARS-CoV-2, is where the repertoires were released. The samples were drawn from two sources: the first 160 participants of the ongoing ImmuneRACE study, and 950 to 1,500 subjects contributed by 6 global collaborators. Nearly every sample came with metadata listing a de-identified subject ID, COVID-19 status, age in years and sex. Where HLA class I and class II types were available, the types were taken from metadata supplied by the sample provider, not from assay-based typing. Study-wide conclusions, independent of this receptor: The quantity of clinical and demographic metadata differed by source and by participant and was supplied without curation.

TCRbeta CDR3 regions were amplified from genomic DNA by means of the immunoSEQ Assay, a bias-controlled multiplex PCR. The paper's processing steps were these. The number of nucleated cells in each sample was estimated by amplification of reference gene primers within the assay. Sequence reads were collapsed and filtered to measure the absolute abundance of every unique TCRbeta CDR3 rearrangement. For each sample, productive Simpson clonality was calculated as the square root of Simpson's diversity index over productive rearrangements. Sourced from immuneACCESS, this table was stored by TCRdb with only in-frame sequences that have V and J called. A share of the clones is absent; for the studies checked, an unresolved V gene accounts for under half, and the remainder has no known explanation. V and J calls and clone size are as listed in that table; D and trimming were resolved from the DNA. This sample has 30,000 or so clones in its table, and 80% to 90% of those were observed once. The ten largest clones take up less than 4.5% of the sample.

Sequencing input: peripheral blood. This sequence originates from a human donor in a cohort sampled during active COVID-19. Recombination connected TRBV7-9 to TRBJ1-1; too little of a D gene remains to name it. The DNA sequence is given as TGTGCCAGCAGCTTAGTGGAGACTGAAGCTTTCTTT. Translation gives CASSLVETEAFF.